This T cell receptor beta chain originates from a study of cytomegalovirus exposure and HLA in healthy donors. Study-level background: The same platform was used for the 120 validation repertoires and the roughly 600 first-cohort repertoires, a later analysis reported.

General observations from the study: Usually a TCR sequence was rare, but some public TCRs were found in many donors. Among TCR beta chains, those listed as cytomegalovirus-associated numbered over 150.

The method was immunoSEQ multiplex PCR; TCRdb's version includes in-frame clones alone and lacks a portion of them. The repertoire holds some 140,000 clones, with less than 90% as singletons. A note on this clone: Its antigen is still unknown.

The germline V gene encodes CDR1 SGHNT and CDR2 YYREEE (reference sequence). This CDR3 region has 13 residues. The V and J ends lost 7 bases and 5 bases respectively, with 15 bases between them. V usage is TRBV5-4 and J usage is TRBJ1-1; possibly TRBD1 for D (5 bases). The sequence was collected from a young man in good health and CMV-seropositive. Sequencing was done on a sample of PBMCs. CDR3 region: CASGGVSGTEAFF. CDR3 in DNA: TGTGCCAGCGGGGGGGTCTCGGGAACTGAAGCTTTCTTT.